The source of this TCR beta chain is a study of T cells in Graves' hyperthyroidism and ophthalmopathy. The CDR3 length is 14 residues. Per the germline V gene, CDR1 is LGHNT and CDR2 is FRNRAP. V shed 5 bases, J shed 4 bases, and the junction held 5 bases outside the gene matches. A note on this clonotype: What it recognizes is unknown.

Study-wide points: Clonotypes that were expanded in thyroid above 0.001 mostly appeared in blood too.

Lactation, pregnancy, other autoimmune disease or uncontrolled infection led to exclusion of patients. PBMCs stemmed from 8.5 to 10 ml fresh peripheral blood. The CDR3 regions of TCR beta were amplified from RNA transcripts. The HTBI primer set drove a first-round RT-PCR of the TCR CDR3. TCRdb re-analysed the multiplex PCR reads in MiXCR, keeping a single row per CDR3 protein. The table includes roughly 600,000 distinct CDR3 sequences, approximately 14% detected once. Specimen: blood. This chain connects TRBV12-5 to TRBJ1-2, with 9 bases matching TRBD1. This clonotype originated in a woman aged 45-60 years with Graves' ophthalmopathy. CDR3 DNA: TGTGCTAGTGGTACCAAACAGGGGGCCTATGGCTACACCTTC. Amino acids: CASGTKQGAYGYTF.